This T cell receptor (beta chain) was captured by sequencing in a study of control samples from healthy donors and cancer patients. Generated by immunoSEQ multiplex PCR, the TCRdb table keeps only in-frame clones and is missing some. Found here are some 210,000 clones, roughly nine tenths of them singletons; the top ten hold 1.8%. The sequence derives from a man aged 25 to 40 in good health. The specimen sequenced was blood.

The CDR3 sequence is CASSVLGAGGELFF. The CDR3, as DNA: TGTGCCAGCAGCGTACTAGGAGCAGGCGGGGAGCTGTTTTTT. The chain has TRBV9 and TRBJ2-2; D not resolved. Trimming removed 1 base from V and 7 bases from J, with 11 bases in between. The CDR3 is 14 residues long. CDR1 and CDR2 from the germline V gene are SGDLS and YYNGEE.